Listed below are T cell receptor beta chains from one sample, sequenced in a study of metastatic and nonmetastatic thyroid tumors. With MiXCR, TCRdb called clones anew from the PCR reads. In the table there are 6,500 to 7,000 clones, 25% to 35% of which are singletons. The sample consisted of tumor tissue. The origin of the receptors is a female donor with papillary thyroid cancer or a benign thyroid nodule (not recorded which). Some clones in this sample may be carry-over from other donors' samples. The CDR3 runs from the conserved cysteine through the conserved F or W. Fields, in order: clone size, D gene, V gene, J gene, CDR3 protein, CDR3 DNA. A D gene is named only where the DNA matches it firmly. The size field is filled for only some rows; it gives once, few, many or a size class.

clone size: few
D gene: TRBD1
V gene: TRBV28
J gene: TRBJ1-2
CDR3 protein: CASSGTGLKNYGYTF
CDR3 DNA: TGTGCCAGCAGCGGGACAGGGTTGAAAAACTATGGCTACACCTTC

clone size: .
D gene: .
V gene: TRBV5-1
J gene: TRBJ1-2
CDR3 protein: CASSTEPGQRASYGYTF
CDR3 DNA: TGCGCCAGCAGCACAGAACCCGGACAGAGAGCTTCATATGGCTACACCTTC

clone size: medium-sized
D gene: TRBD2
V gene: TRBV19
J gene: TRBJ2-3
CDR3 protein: CASSLAGADTQYF
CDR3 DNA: TGTGCCAGTAGTCTAGCGGGAGCCGATACGCAGTATTTT

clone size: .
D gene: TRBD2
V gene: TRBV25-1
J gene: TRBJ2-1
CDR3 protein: CASSGSLGSGRASYNEQFF
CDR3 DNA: TGTGCCAGCAGTGGTTCCCTGGGTAGCGGGAGAGCTTCCTACAATGAGCAGTTCTTC

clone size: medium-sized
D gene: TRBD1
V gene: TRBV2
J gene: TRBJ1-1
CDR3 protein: CASVKQGASTEAFF
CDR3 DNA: TGTGCCAGCGTCAAACAGGGGGCGAGCACTGAAGCTTTCTTT

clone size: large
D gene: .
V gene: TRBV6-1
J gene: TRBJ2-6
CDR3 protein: CASSKFSGANVLTF
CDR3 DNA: TGTGCCAGCAGTAAATTTTCTGGGGCCAACGTCCTGACTTTC

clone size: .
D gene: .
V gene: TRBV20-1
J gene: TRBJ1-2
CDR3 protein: CSARDVQGPHGYTF
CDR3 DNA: TGCAGTGCTAGAGATGTACAAGGGCCCCATGGCTACACCTTC

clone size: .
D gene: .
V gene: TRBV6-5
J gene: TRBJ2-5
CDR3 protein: CASSYLLDPGETQYF
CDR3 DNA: TGTGCCAGCAGTTATTTACTAGACCCCGGGGAGACCCAGTACTTC

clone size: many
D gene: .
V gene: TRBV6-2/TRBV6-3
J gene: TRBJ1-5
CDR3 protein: CASSRTGTGNQPQHF
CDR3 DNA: TGTGCCAGCAGCCGAACGGGGACGGGCAATCAGCCCCAGCATTTT

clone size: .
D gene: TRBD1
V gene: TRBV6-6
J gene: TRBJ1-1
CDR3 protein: CASSYPRTGVRTEAFF
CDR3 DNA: TGTGCCAGCAGTTACCCAAGGACAGGGGTGAGGACTGAAGCTTTCTTT

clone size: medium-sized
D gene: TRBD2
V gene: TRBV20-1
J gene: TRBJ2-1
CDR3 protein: CSASGALAGVSEQFF
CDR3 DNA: TGCAGTGCCTCCGGGGCACTAGCGGGAGTTAGTGAGCAGTTCTTC

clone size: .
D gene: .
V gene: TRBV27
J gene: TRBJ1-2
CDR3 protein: CASSQTVFRGYTF
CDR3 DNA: TGTGCCAGCAGTCAAACAGTCTTTCGGGGCTACACCTTC

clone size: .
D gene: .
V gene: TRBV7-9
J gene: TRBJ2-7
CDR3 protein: CASSYGGNYEQYF
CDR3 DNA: TGTGCCAGCAGTTATGGGGGGAACTACGAGCAGTACTTC

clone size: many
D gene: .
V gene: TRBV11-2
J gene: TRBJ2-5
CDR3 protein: CASNRDSTSETQYF
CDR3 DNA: TGTGCCAGTAACCGGGATAGTACATCGGAGACCCAGTACTTC

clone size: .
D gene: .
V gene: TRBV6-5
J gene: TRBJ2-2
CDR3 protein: CASSYSKASTIPTGELFF
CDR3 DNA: TGTGCCAGCAGTTACTCGAAGGCGTCCACGATACCCACCGGGGAGCTGTTTTTT

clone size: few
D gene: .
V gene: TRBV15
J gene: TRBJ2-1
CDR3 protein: CATSRGIGDNEQFF
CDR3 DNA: TGTGCCACCAGCAGAGGGATAGGGGACAATGAGCAGTTCTTC

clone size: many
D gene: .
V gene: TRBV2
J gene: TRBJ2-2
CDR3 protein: CASSTRGGTNTGELFF
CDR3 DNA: TGTGCCAGCAGTACCCGAGGGGGGACGAACACCGGGGAGCTGTTTTTT

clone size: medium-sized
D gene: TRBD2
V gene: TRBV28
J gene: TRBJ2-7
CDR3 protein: CASTLAGNSYEQYF
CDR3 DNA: TGTGCCAGCACCTTAGCGGGGAACTCCTACGAGCAGTACTTC

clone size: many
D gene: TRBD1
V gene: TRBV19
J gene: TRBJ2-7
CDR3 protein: CASKGTGEGVYEQYF
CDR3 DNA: TGTGCCAGTAAGGGGACAGGGGAAGGTGTCTACGAGCAGTACTTC

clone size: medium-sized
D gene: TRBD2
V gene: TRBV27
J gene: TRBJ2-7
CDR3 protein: CASSPAEAGGSVKQYF
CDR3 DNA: TGTGCCAGCAGTCCAGCAGAGGCGGGAGGTTCTGTAAAGCAGTACTTC

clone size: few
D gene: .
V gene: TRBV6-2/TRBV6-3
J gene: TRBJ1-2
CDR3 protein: CASSSSRGGYTF
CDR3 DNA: TGTGCCAGCAGTTCCTCCAGGGGTGGCTACACCTTC

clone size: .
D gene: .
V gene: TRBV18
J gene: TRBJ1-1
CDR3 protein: CASSPGMYRMNTEAFF
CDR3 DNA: TGTGCCAGCTCACCCGGCATGTACAGGATGAACACTGAAGCTTTCTTT

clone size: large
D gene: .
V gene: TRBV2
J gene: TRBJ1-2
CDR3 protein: CASSEAGQGYGYTF
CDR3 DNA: TGTGCCAGCAGTGAAGCAGGGCAGGGGTATGGCTACACCTTC

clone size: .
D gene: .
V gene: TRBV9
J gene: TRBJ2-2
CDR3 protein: CASERTGSGTGELFF
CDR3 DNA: TGTGCCAGTGAAAGGACGGGGAGTGGTACCGGGGAGCTGTTTTTT

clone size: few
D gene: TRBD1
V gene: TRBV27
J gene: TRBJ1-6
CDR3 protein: CASSLGTVGNSPLHF
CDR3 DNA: TGTGCCAGCAGTCTTGGGACAGTTGGTAATTCACCCCTCCACTTT